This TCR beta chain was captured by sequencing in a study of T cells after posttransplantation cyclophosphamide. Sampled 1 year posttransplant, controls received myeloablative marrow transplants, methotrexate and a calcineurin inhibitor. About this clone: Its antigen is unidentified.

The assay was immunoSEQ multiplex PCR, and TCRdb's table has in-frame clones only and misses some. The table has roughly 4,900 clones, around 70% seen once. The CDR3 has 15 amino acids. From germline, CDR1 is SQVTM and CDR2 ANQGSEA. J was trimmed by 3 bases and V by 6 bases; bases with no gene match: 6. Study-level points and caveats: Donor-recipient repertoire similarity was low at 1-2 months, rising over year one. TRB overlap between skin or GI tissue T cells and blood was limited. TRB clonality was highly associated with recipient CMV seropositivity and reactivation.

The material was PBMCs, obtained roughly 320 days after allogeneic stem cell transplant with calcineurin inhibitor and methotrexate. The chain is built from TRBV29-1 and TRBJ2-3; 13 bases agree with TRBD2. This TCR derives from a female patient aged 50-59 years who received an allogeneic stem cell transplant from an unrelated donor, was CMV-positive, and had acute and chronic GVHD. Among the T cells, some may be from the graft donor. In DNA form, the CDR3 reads TGCAGCGTCCGATCGGGACTAGCGGGGACAGATACGCAGTATTTT. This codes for CSVRSGLAGTDTQYF.